These T cell receptor beta chains were read from a single sample in a study of PD-1 blockade in classical Hodgkin lymphoma. Data came from immunoSEQ multiplex PCR; TCRdb stores just in-frame clones and leaves some out. The sample consists of tens of thousands of clones, more than 80% of them appearing once. Sample: peripheral blood mononuclear cells (PBMCs), taken before the fourth cycle of nivolumab. The origin of the receptors is a human donor with classical Hodgkin lymphoma. The CDR3 runs from the conserved cysteine through the conserved F or W. D genes are given only for firm matches. Clone size appears in some rows only: once, few, many, or a class for an expanded clone.

D	size	length	V	J	DNA	CDR3
-	few	14	TRBV30	TRBJ1-3	TGTGCCTGGAAAGTCAGCCACTCTGGAAACACCATATATTTT	CAWKVSHSGNTIYF
-	many	14	TRBV19	TRBJ1-1	TGTGCCAGTAGTATAGTTGGGATGAGGACTGAAGCTTTCTTT	CASSIVGMRTEAFF
TRBD2	few	16	TRBV5-1	TRBJ2-1	TGCGCCAGCAGCTTGACTAGCGGGAGTACCTACAATGAGCAGTTCTTC	CASSLTSGSTYNEQFF
TRBD2	-	15	TRBV13	TRBJ2-7	TGTGCCAGCAGCTTAGGGGGACTAGGGCTCTACGAGCAGTACTTC	CASSLGGLGLYEQYF
-	few	12	TRBV29-1	TRBJ1-4	TGCAGCGCCGGCGGGGTTAATGAAAAACTGTTTTTT	CSAGGVNEKLFF
-	-	13	TRBV18	TRBJ2-2	TGTGCCAGCTCAACACAGGGTTTCGGGGAGCTGTTTTTT	CASSTQGFGELFF
-	-	14	TRBV9	TRBJ2-3	TGTGCCAGCAGCCCGCGCAGGGGCGCAGATACGCAGTATTTT	CASSPRRGADTQYF
TRBD2	-	15	TRBV5-8	TRBJ2-1	TGTGCCAGCAGCTCAGGTAGCGGGACCTACAATGAGCAGTTCTTC	CASSSGSGTYNEQFF
-	-	15	TRBV7-9	TRBJ2-3	TGTGCCAGCAGCCCCCGGGAGCTGAGCACAGATACGCAGTATTTT	CASSPRELSTDTQYF
TRBD1	-	14	TRBV5-5	TRBJ2-3	TGTGCCAGCAGCGGGACAGGGCAGAGAGATACGCAGTATTTT	CASSGTGQRDTQYF
TRBD2	-	19	TRBV5-1	TRBJ2-6	TGCGCCAGCAGCTTGGCGTCTAGCGGGAGAGGGGCTGGGGCCAACGTCCTGACTTTC	CASSLASSGRGAGANVLTF
-	-	16	TRBV11-2	TRBJ1-4	TGTGCCAGCAGCTTTCGAGCCGGGACGATAAATGAAAAACTGTTTTTT	CASSFRAGTINEKLFF
-	-	13	TRBV27	TRBJ2-3	TGTGCCAGCAGTTCGCTCGTAGAAGATACGCAGTATTTT	CASSSLVEDTQYF
-	-	13	TRBV6-5	TRBJ1-1	TGTGCCAGCTGGTATCCGCTGAACACTGAAGCTTTCTTT	CASWYPLNTEAFF
-	-	15	TRBV6-1	TRBJ1-2	TGTGCCAGCAGCCAAGAGGGGGGAGCTAACTATGGCTACACCTTC	CASSQEGGANYGYTF
-	-	13	TRBV18	TRBJ1-1	TGTGCCAGCTCACCTAGTGGGGGCACTGAAGCTTTCTTT	CASSPSGGTEAFF
TRBD2	few	11	TRBV20-1	TRBJ2-7	TGCAGTGCCAGGACTAGTACCGAGCAGTACTTC	CSARTSTEQYF
-	-	15	TRBV5-1	TRBJ2-5	TGCGCCAGCAGCTTTGACGGGGCACTCCAAGAGACCCAGTACTTC	CASSFDGALQETQYF
-	-	14	TRBV7-2	TRBJ2-7	TGTGCCAGCAGCCTCGGGGCTGGCTCCTACGAGCAGTACTTC	CASSLGAGSYEQYF
-	-	15	TRBV5-5	TRBJ2-7	TGTGCCAGCAGCTTGGGAGGGGGACGTTCCTACGAGCAGTACTTC	CASSLGGGRSYEQYF
-	-	17	TRBV5-1	TRBJ1-4	TGCGCCAGCAGCTTGGCCTGGACGGCCGCAACTAATGAAAAACTGTTTTTT	CASSLAWTAATNEKLFF
-	-	12	TRBV6-5	TRBJ1-2	TGTGCCAGCAGCCATCTTGGGGGTGGCTACACCTTC	CASSHLGGGYTF
-	-	12	TRBV29-1	TRBJ1-1	TGCAGCGGTGGGAGTCTGAACACTGAAGCTTTCTTT	CSGGSLNTEAFF
-	-	11	TRBV7-6	TRBJ2-2	TGTGCCAGCAGCTCGGGTAGAGAGCTGTTTTTT	CASSSGRELFF
TRBD2	few	15	TRBV6-6	TRBJ2-2	TGTGCCAGCAGTCAGAGCGGGAGGGCCACCGGGGAGCTGTTTTTT	CASSQSGRATGELFF
-	-	16	TRBV2	TRBJ2-3	TGTGCCAGCAGTGTTGGCCAAACCGGGGGCACAGATACGCAGTATTTT	CASSVGQTGGTDTQYF
-	-	15	TRBV9	TRBJ2-3	TGTGCCAGCAGCGTAACAGCGGGTAGCACAGATACGCAGTATTTT	CASSVTAGSTDTQYF
TRBD2	-	14	TRBV11-2	TRBJ2-2	TGTGCCAGCTCCAGACTAGCGGGAACCGGGGAGCTGTTTTTT	CASSRLAGTGELFF
TRBD2	-	20	TRBV4-3	TRBJ2-3	TGCGCCAGCAGCCAAGTTCCCTTAAGCTCGGGACTAGCTTTCACAGATACGCAGTATTTT	CASSQVPLSSGLAFTDTQYF
TRBD1	-	15	TRBV28	TRBJ2-7	TGTGCCAGCAGTTTAACTGGACAGGTACAATACGAGCAGTACTTC	CASSLTGQVQYEQYF
TRBD2	-	17	TRBV11-2	TRBJ2-7	TGTGCCAGCAGCTTTAGAGAGAGTAGCGGGAGGGCTTACGAGCAGTACTTC	CASSFRESSGRAYEQYF
-	-	13	TRBV7-2	TRBJ2-1	TGTGCCAGCAGCTCCGGGACCTACAATGAGCAGTTCTTC	CASSSGTYNEQFF
TRBD2	-	17	TRBV7-2	TRBJ2-7	TGTGCCAGCAGCCTAGGACTAGCGGGAGGTAGGTCCTACGAGCAGTACTTC	CASSLGLAGGRSYEQYF
-	-	11	TRBV5-6	TRBJ2-1	TGTGCCAGCAGCCACTACAATGAGCAGTTCTTC	CASSHYNEQFF
-	-	13	TRBV5-1	TRBJ1-1	TGCGCCAGCCCGATCGGGGGGAACACTGAAGCTTTCTTT	CASPIGGNTEAFF